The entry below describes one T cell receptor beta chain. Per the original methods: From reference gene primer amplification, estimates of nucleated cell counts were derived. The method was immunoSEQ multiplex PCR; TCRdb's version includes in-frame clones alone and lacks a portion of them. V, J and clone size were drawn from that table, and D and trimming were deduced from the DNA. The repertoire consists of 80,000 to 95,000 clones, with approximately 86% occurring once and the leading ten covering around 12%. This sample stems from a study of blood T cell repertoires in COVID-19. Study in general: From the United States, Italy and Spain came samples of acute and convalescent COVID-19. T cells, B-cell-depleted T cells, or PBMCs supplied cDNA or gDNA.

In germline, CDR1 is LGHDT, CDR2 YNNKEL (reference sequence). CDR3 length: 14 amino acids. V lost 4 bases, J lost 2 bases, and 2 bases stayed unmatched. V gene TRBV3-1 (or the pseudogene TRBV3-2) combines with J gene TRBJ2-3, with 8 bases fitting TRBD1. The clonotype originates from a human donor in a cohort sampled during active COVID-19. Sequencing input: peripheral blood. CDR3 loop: CASSRQGPTDTQYF. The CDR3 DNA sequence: TGTGCCAGCAGCCGACAGGGGCCCACAGATACGCAGTATTTT.